This T cell receptor beta chain was identified in a study of T cells in Graves' hyperthyroidism and ophthalmopathy. RNA transcripts yielded amplified TCR beta CDR3 regions. Using the HTBI primer set, a first-round RT-PCR was run on the TCR CDR3. MiXCR, run by TCRdb on the multiplex PCR reads, gives a single entry per CDR3 protein. The data hold roughly 740,000 distinct CDR3 sequences, with over 15% observed a single time. Germline V gene data show CDR1 as SGHTA and CDR2 as FQGNSA. This CDR3 spans 17 amino acids. Trimming removed 1 base from V and 2 bases from J; junction bases left unmatched: 5. This clonotype was detected many times. Diagnosis rested on symptoms, serum thyroxine and TRAb, thyroid ultrasound, and orbital computed tomography.

Sequencing was performed on blood. The chain employs TRBV7-2 and TRBJ2-1, with 10 bases fitting TRBD2. The sequence came from a man between 18 and 29 years old with Graves' hyperthyroidism. The CDR3 nucleotides are TGTGCCAGCAGCTTAGGAACGAGCGGGAGGGCCTACAATGAGCAGTTCTTC. This translates into CASSLGTSGRAYNEQFF. Together with reference TRBV7-2 and TRBJ2-1, the CDR3 gives the full variable domain: GAGVSQSPSNKVTEKGKDVELRCDPISGHTALYWYRQSLGQGLEFLIYFQGNSAPDKSGLPSDRFSAERTGGSVSTLTIQRTQQEDSAVYLCASSLGTSGRAYNEQFFGPGTRLTVL.